This TCR beta chain was sequenced in a study of blood T cell repertoires in COVID-19. Study in general: Samples came from the United States, Italy and Spain, spanning acute and convalescent COVID-19. PBMCs, B-cell-depleted T cells, or T cells provided the cDNA or gDNA that made up the material.

Germline assignment: CDR1 LNHDA and CDR2 SQIVND (reference sequence). Between the trimmed V and J ends, which lost 7 bases and 1 base, there was a span of 17 bases. The CDR3 runs to 16 residues. Profiled with immunoSEQ multiplex PCR; TCRdb holds only in-frame clones, not every one. The table shows under 150,000 clones, with about 80% occurring only once. The J gene is TRBJ2-1, the V gene TRBV19; D perhaps matches TRBD1 (5 bases). The TCR was taken from a human donor in a cohort sampled during active COVID-19. Sequencing was carried out using peripheral blood. CDR3 loop: CASMGPPGISYNEQFF. CDR3 in DNA: TGTGCCAGTATGGGCCCACCAGGGATTTCCTACAATGAGCAGTTCTTC.